These 14 T cell receptor beta chains came from one sample sequenced in a study of response to subunit inactivated influenza vaccine. TCRdb processed the RT-PCR reads anew with MiXCR; each CDR3 protein has one entry. This sample has around 480,000 distinct CDR3 sequences, with approximately 15% found just once. The material was CD4+ T cells sorted from PBMCs, obtained 23 to 25 months after vaccination. The receptors come from a man aged 45 to 75 who received an inactivated influenza vaccine.

As regards this clonotype: Germline is not matched at one junction end, which may reflect a read error. V usage is TRBV20-1 and J usage is TRBJ2-2, with TRBD2 identical over 10 bases. Germline V gene sequence: CDR1 DFQATT, CDR2 SNEGSKA (reference sequence). The CDR3 runs 17 residues. The CDR3 loop is CCARQLAGAPNTGELFF. CDR3 DNA: TGCTGTGCTAGGCAGCTAGCGGGGGCCCCGAACACCGGGGAGCTGTTTTTT.

This clonotype was seen repeatedly, ten times or more. The chain uses TRBV4-2 and TRBJ2-5; no reliable D call. Germline assignment: CDR1 LGHNA and CDR2 YNFKEQ. With 1 base removed from V and 5 bases from J, the gap between germline ends came to 11 bases. The CDR3 sequence is 14 residues long. CDR3 region: CASSQGHDGETQYF. CDR3 nucleotide sequence: TGTGCCAGCAGCCAAGGTCATGACGGGGAGACCCAGTACTTC.

The V and J genes are TRBV7-8 and TRBJ2-1; D is unclear. Germline V CDR1 and CDR2: SGHVS, FQNEAQ. V lost 0 bases and J lost 6, with 3 bases in between. The CDR3 covers 12 residues. The CDR3: CASSLASNEQFF. The CDR3 bases are TGTGCCAGCAGCTTAGCGAGCAATGAGCAGTTCTTC.

This clonotype appeared many times. This chain uses TRBV7-2 with TRBJ2-7, with D possibly TRBD1 on 5 matching bases. V was trimmed by 5 bases and J by 6 bases, leaving 17 bases between them. CDR3 length: 14 residues. The germline V gene has CDR1 SGHTA and CDR2 FQGNSA. The CDR3 region has the DNA TGTGCCAGCAGCCCACTGCTGGGGCACTCCGAGCAGTACTTC. It yields the protein CASSPLLGHSEQYF. Drawing the rest from reference TRBV7-2 and TRBJ2-7, the complete variable domain is GAGVSQSPSNKVTEKGKDVELRCDPISGHTALYWYRQSLGQGLEFLIYFQGNSAPDKSGLPSDRFSAERTGGSVSTLTIQRTQQEDSAVYLCASSPLLGHSEQYFGPGTRLTVT.

This chain uses TRBV3-1 with TRBJ1-1, with D hard to call. V dropped 1 base and J dropped 1 base, with 7 bases sitting between them. CDR3 length equals 14 residues. Per germline, CDR1 LGHDT and CDR2 YNNKEL (reference sequence). This chain's CDR3 is CASSQVEGNTEAFF. For the CDR3, the DNA is TGTGCCAGCAGCCAAGTAGAGGGGAACACTGAAGCTTTCTTT.

This clonotype has more than one count but fewer than ten. The chain is built from TRBV5-1 and TRBJ2-3; 14 nucleotides match TRBD2. Germline CDR1 reads SGHRS; CDR2 reads YFSETQ. The CDR3 is 18 residues long. V shed 5 bases and J 4 bases; nucleotides not matched to a gene: 12. The chain's CDR3 is CASSLKMGLAGAADTQYF. The CDR3 nucleotides are TGCGCCAGCAGTTTAAAGATGGGACTAGCGGGAGCGGCAGATACGCAGTATTTT.

This clonotype was picked up a small number of times. The rearrangement joins TRBV5-1 to TRBJ1-2, with D possibly matching TRBD1 (6 bases). V was clipped by 0 bases and J by 7 bases, with 10 bases between them. The CDR3 is 13 amino acids. CDR1 and CDR2 (germline): SGHRS, YFSETQ. The CDR3 nucleotides read TGCGCCAGCAGCTTGGCCCAAGGGGGTGGCTACACCTTC. Amino acid sequence: CASSLAQGGGYTF.

The chain has TRBV7-2 and TRBJ1-2, with D unresolved. This CDR3 has 13 residues. Germline assignment: CDR1 SGHTA and CDR2 FQGNSA. The V end lost 5 bases, the J end lost 2 bases, and 9 bases lay between the germline ends. DNA of the CDR3: TGTGCCAGCAGCCCCTACGGGAACTATGGCTACACCTTC. It is translated as CASSPYGNYGYTF.

This clonotype was counted between two and nine times. The V call is TRBV9, the J call TRBJ1-5; D uncertain. The CDR3 runs 12 residues. Germline CDR1 and CDR2: SGDLS and YYNGEE. V was clipped by 0 bases and J by 5 bases, with 3 bases between them. CDR3 coding DNA: TGTGCCAGCAGCGTAGGGGATCAGCCCCAGCATTTT. Translated: CASSVGDQPQHF. Full variable domain (outside the CDR3, taken from reference TRBV9 and TRBJ1-5): DSGVTQTPKHLITATGQRVTLRCSPRSGDLSVYWYQQSLDQGLQFLIQYYNGEERAKGNILERFSAQQFPDLHSELNLSSLELGDSALYFCASSVGDQPQHFGDGTRLSIL.

V gene TRBV12-3 or TRBV12-4 combines with J gene TRBJ1-1; no definite D call. Trimming removed 2 bases at V and 4 bases at J, with 2 bases between. The CDR3 length is 11 residues. CDR3 sequence: CASSLFTEAFF. Here the CDR3 DNA reads TGTGCCAGCAGTTTATTCACTGAAGCTTTCTTT.

This clonotype was counted at least ten times. This rearrangement joins TRBV7-9 to TRBJ1-2; TRBD1 is a possible D gene (5 bases). CDR3 length: 12 amino acids. V lost 6 bases and J lost 4, with 9 bases in between. Germline assignment: CDR1 SEHNR and CDR2 FQNEAQ (reference sequence). The CDR3 DNA reads as TGTGCCAGCAGTAAAGACAGCTATGGCTACACCTTC. Its translation: CASSKDSYGYTF.

This clonotype occurred many times. The chain recombines TRBV11-2 with TRBJ2-1; a weak D match, TRBD1 (5 bases). From germline, CDR1 is SGHAT and CDR2 FQNNGV. V lost 3 bases to trimming and J lost 6 bases, with 9 bases between them. The CDR3 runs 13 residues. The DNA of the CDR3 is TGTGCCAGCAGCTTTTCAGGGTCCAATGAGCAGTTCTTC. This encodes CASSFSGSNEQFF.

This clonotype was counted a few times. V usage is TRBV28 and J usage is TRBJ1-2; TRBD1 agrees at 9 bases. V trimming: 5 bases; J trimming: 4 bases; junction bases outside the gene matches: 5. In germline, CDR1 is MDHEN, CDR2 SYDVKM. This CDR3 spans 14 amino acids. The CDR3 loop reads CASSLSTGGYGYTF. The CDR3, as DNA: TGTGCCAGCAGTCTGTCGACAGGGGGCTATGGCTACACCTTC.

The chain uses TRBV20-1 and TRBJ2-7, with no clear D. Germline V gene lookup returns CDR1 DFQATT and CDR2 SNEGSKA (reference sequence). The CDR3 has 14 residues. V was clipped by 3 bases and J by 3 bases, with 15 bases between them. The CDR3 DNA follows: TGCAGTGCTAGCGAGCTAGGCCTCTTCTACGAGCAGTACTTC. Translated: CSASELGLFYEQYF.